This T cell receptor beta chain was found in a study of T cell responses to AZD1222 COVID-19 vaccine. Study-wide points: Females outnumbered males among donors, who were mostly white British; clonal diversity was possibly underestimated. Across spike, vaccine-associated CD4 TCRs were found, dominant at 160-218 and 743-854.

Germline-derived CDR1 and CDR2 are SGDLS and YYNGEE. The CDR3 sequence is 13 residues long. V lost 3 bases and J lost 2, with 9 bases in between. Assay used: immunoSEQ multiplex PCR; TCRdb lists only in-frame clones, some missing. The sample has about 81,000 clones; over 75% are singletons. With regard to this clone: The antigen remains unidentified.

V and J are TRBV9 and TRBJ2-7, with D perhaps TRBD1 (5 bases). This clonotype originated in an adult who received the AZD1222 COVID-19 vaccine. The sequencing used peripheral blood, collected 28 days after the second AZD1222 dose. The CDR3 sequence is CASSELDTYEQYF. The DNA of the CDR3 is TGTGCCAGCAGCGAGTTGGACACCTACGAGCAGTACTTC.